Below, one TCR beta chain is given with its context. Sequencing used immunoSEQ multiplex PCR; TCRdb keeps in-frame clones, though not all of them. The sample records tens of thousands of clones, approximately 75% being singletons. Deletions cut 1 base from V and 2 bases from J, with 23 bases between. This CDR3 is built from 19 residues. The germline V gene has CDR1 WNHNN and CDR2 SYGVQD (reference sequence). This specimen belongs to a study of PD-L1 blockade in urothelial cancer. Study-wide background: Males with bladder-origin urothelial cancer made up about 85% of the roughly 30 patients. Analyzed time points were 3 weeks (second dose) and 6 weeks after therapy began. Blood-derived samples held a median 141,255 T cells.

Locally advanced or metastatic urothelial carcinoma was diagnosed in the patients. Sample: PBMCs, taken around atezolizumab (anti-PD-L1) treatment. The rearrangement uses TRBV10-1 and TRBJ2-5, with a possible D match to TRBD1 (6 bases). The receptor was derived from a man aged 65 to 79 with urothelial cancer. The CDR3 here is CASSEFRVQGPFLQETQYF. The CDR3 DNA is TGCGCCAGCAGTGAGTTTCGGGTCCAGGGGCCGTTCCTACAAGAGACCCAGTACTTC.